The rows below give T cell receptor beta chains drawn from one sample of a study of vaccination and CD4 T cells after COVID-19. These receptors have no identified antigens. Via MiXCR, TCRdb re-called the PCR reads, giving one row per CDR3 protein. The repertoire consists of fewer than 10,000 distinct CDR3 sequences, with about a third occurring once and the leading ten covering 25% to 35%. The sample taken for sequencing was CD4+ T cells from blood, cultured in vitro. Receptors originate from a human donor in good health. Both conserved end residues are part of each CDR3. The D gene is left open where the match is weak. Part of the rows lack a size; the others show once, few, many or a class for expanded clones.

cdr3_aa: CASSSRGQLSYEQYF; cdr3_nt: TGTGCCAGCAGCTCTCGGGGACAGCTGTCCTACGAGCAGTACTTC; clone_size: few; j_call: TRBJ2-7; d_call: TRBD1; cdr3_length: 15; v_call: TRBV7-3
cdr3_aa: CASSNRDSSPYF; cdr3_nt: TGTGCCAGCAGCAACCGGGACAGCTCGCCCTATTTT; clone_size: few; j_call: TRBJ2-3; d_call: TRBD1; cdr3_length: 12; v_call: TRBV7-9
cdr3_aa: CASSLASGNSGANVLTF; cdr3_nt: TGTGCCAGCAGCTTAGCGTCGGGGAACTCTGGGGCCAACGTCCTGACTTTC; clone_size: -; j_call: TRBJ2-6; d_call: -; cdr3_length: 17; v_call: TRBV7-2
cdr3_aa: CASRSLGTSGRSGELFF; cdr3_nt: TGTGCCAGCAGGTCTCTCGGGACTAGCGGGAGGTCCGGGGAGCTGTTTTTT; clone_size: -; j_call: TRBJ2-2; d_call: TRBD2; cdr3_length: 17; v_call: TRBV6-1
cdr3_aa: CASSIGQGAWQETQYF; cdr3_nt: TGTGCCAGCAGTATAGGGCAGGGGGCGTGGCAAGAGACCCAGTACTTC; clone_size: -; j_call: TRBJ2-5; d_call: TRBD1; cdr3_length: 16; v_call: TRBV12-3/TRBV12-4
cdr3_aa: CGVRPGNYGYTF; cdr3_nt: TGTGGGGTTCGGCCGGGGAACTATGGCTACACCTTC; clone_size: few; j_call: TRBJ1-2; d_call: -; cdr3_length: 12; v_call: TRBV2
cdr3_aa: CASIPPGGNQPQHF; cdr3_nt: TGTGCCAGCATTCCTCCGGGGGGCAATCAGCCCCAGCATTTT; clone_size: -; j_call: TRBJ1-5; d_call: -; cdr3_length: 14; v_call: TRBV2
cdr3_aa: CSARDTTDGNTEAFF; cdr3_nt: TGCAGTGCTAGAGATACAACAGATGGGAACACTGAAGCTTTCTTT; clone_size: -; j_call: TRBJ1-1; d_call: -; cdr3_length: 15; v_call: TRBV20-1
cdr3_aa: CASSYQRASGNTIYF; cdr3_nt: TGTGCCAGCAGCTACCAGAGGGCGTCTGGAAACACCATATATTTT; clone_size: -; j_call: TRBJ1-3; d_call: -; cdr3_length: 15; v_call: TRBV7-6
cdr3_aa: CASTRQGAPTEAFF; cdr3_nt: TGTGCCAGTACCAGACAGGGGGCGCCCACTGAAGCTTTCTTT; clone_size: few; j_call: TRBJ1-1; d_call: TRBD1; cdr3_length: 14; v_call: TRBV19
cdr3_aa: CASGLGRPTGELFF; cdr3_nt: TGTGCCAGCGGTTTGGGGAGACCCACCGGGGAGCTGTTTTTT; clone_size: few; j_call: TRBJ2-2; d_call: -; cdr3_length: 14; v_call: TRBV7-3
cdr3_aa: CASSLGFGLAGGGGEQYF; cdr3_nt: TGTGCCAGCAGCTTGGGATTTGGACTAGCGGGAGGTGGGGGCGAGCAGTACTTC; clone_size: -; j_call: TRBJ2-7; d_call: TRBD2; cdr3_length: 18; v_call: TRBV7-9
cdr3_aa: CSAISVDQTQYF; cdr3_nt: TGCAGTGCTATTTCTGTGGACCAGACCCAGTACTTC; clone_size: -; j_call: TRBJ2-5; d_call: -; cdr3_length: 12; v_call: TRBV20-1
cdr3_aa: CSAWTREETQYF; cdr3_nt: TGCAGTGCTTGGACTAGAGAGGAGACCCAGTACTTC; clone_size: few; j_call: TRBJ2-5; d_call: TRBD2; cdr3_length: 12; v_call: TRBV20-1
cdr3_aa: CSASRQGPLSGGYTF; cdr3_nt: TGCAGTGCCTCTCGTCAGGGGCCCCTCTCGGGTGGCTACACCTTC; clone_size: few; j_call: TRBJ1-2; d_call: -; cdr3_length: 15; v_call: TRBV20-1
cdr3_aa: CASSQERGDTQYF; cdr3_nt: TGCGCCAGCAGCCAAGAAAGGGGAGATACGCAGTATTTT; clone_size: -; j_call: TRBJ2-3; d_call: -; cdr3_length: 13; v_call: TRBV4-3
cdr3_aa: CASSVGTGYHNEQFF; cdr3_nt: TGTGCCAGCAGCGTCGGGACAGGGTACCACAATGAGCAGTTCTTC; clone_size: -; j_call: TRBJ2-1; d_call: TRBD1; cdr3_length: 15; v_call: TRBV11-2
cdr3_aa: CASSSLREGFREQYF; cdr3_nt: TGTGCCAGCAGTTCACTCCGGGAGGGGTTTCGCGAGCAGTACTTC; clone_size: few; j_call: TRBJ2-7; d_call: TRBD2; cdr3_length: 15; v_call: TRBV27
cdr3_aa: CASSQDRAQSTGELFF; cdr3_nt: TGCGCCAGCAGCCAGGACAGGGCCCAATCCACCGGGGAGCTGTTTTTT; clone_size: -; j_call: TRBJ2-2; d_call: TRBD1; cdr3_length: 16; v_call: TRBV4-1
cdr3_aa: CASSYAGTETQYF; cdr3_nt: TGTGCCAGCAGTTACGCCGGGACGGAGACCCAGTACTTC; clone_size: -; j_call: TRBJ2-5; d_call: -; cdr3_length: 13; v_call: TRBV6-2/TRBV6-3
cdr3_aa: CASSRTGTGDSYTEAFF; cdr3_nt: TGTGCCAGTAGTAGAACCGGGACAGGGGATTCCTACACTGAAGCTTTCTTT; clone_size: once; j_call: TRBJ1-1; d_call: TRBD1; cdr3_length: 17; v_call: TRBV19
cdr3_aa: CASSPRGQKSSGNTIYF; cdr3_nt: TGTGCCAGCAGTCCTAGGGGACAGAAGTCATCTGGAAACACCATATATTTT; clone_size: few; j_call: TRBJ1-3; d_call: TRBD1; cdr3_length: 17; v_call: TRBV6-1
cdr3_aa: CASSEQWGETQYF; cdr3_nt: TGTGCCAGCAGTGAACAATGGGGGGAGACCCAGTACTTC; clone_size: -; j_call: TRBJ2-5; d_call: -; cdr3_length: 13; v_call: TRBV2
cdr3_aa: CSARDQDRVLNSPLHF; cdr3_nt: TGCAGTGCTAGAGACCAGGACAGGGTACTTAATTCACCCCTCCACTTT; clone_size: -; j_call: TRBJ1-6; d_call: TRBD1; cdr3_length: 16; v_call: TRBV20-1
cdr3_aa: CASSLNRRGLDNEQFF; cdr3_nt: TGTGCCAGCAGCTTAAATCGCAGGGGCCTGGACAATGAGCAGTTCTTC; clone_size: -; j_call: TRBJ2-1; d_call: -; cdr3_length: 16; v_call: TRBV7-3
cdr3_aa: CASSMGQVPSEQYF; cdr3_nt: TGTGCCAGTAGTATGGGACAGGTCCCCAGCGAGCAGTACTTC; clone_size: -; j_call: TRBJ2-7; d_call: TRBD1; cdr3_length: 14; v_call: TRBV19
cdr3_aa: CATSDPSPTGGTDTQYF; cdr3_nt: TGTGCCACCAGTGATCCCAGCCCTACAGGGGGCACAGATACGCAGTATTTT; clone_size: -; j_call: TRBJ2-3; d_call: TRBD1; cdr3_length: 17; v_call: TRBV24-1
cdr3_aa: CSAKDRPLTDTQYF; cdr3_nt: TGCAGTGCCAAAGACAGACCGCTCACAGATACGCAGTATTTT; clone_size: -; j_call: TRBJ2-3; d_call: -; cdr3_length: 14; v_call: TRBV20-1
cdr3_aa: CSASRVGSYNSPLHF; cdr3_nt: TGCAGTGCTAGCCGCGTCGGCTCCTATAATTCACCCCTCCACTTT; clone_size: few; j_call: TRBJ1-6; d_call: -; cdr3_length: 15; v_call: TRBV20-1
cdr3_aa: CASSLRGAAGYEQYF; cdr3_nt: TGTGCCAGCAGTTTAAGGGGGGCTGCGGGCTACGAGCAGTACTTC; clone_size: -; j_call: TRBJ2-7; d_call: -; cdr3_length: 15; v_call: TRBV27
cdr3_aa: CASSPPGAGNTIYF; cdr3_nt: TGTGCCAGCAGTCCCCCCGGGGCTGGAAACACCATATATTTT; clone_size: few; j_call: TRBJ1-3; d_call: -; cdr3_length: 14; v_call: TRBV6-1
cdr3_aa: CASSLDGIGKGEYF; cdr3_nt: TGCGCCAGCAGCTTGGATGGGATAGGTAAAGGAGAGTACTTC; clone_size: -; j_call: TRBJ2-5; d_call: -; cdr3_length: 14; v_call: TRBV5-1
cdr3_aa: CASTQRELGYTF; cdr3_nt: TGTGCCAGCACCCAACGGGAACTTGGCTACACCTTC; clone_size: few; j_call: TRBJ1-2; d_call: -; cdr3_length: 12; v_call: TRBV6-2/TRBV6-3
cdr3_aa: CASSSPTGFYGYTF; cdr3_nt: TGTGCCAGCAGTTCCCCAACAGGGTTTTATGGCTACACCTTC; clone_size: -; j_call: TRBJ1-2; d_call: -; cdr3_length: 14; v_call: TRBV12-3/TRBV12-4
cdr3_aa: CASSLVPGQVGAFF; cdr3_nt: TGTGCCAGCAGCTTAGTTCCGGGACAGGTCGGAGCTTTCTTT; clone_size: once; j_call: TRBJ1-1; d_call: TRBD1; cdr3_length: 14; v_call: TRBV7-9
cdr3_aa: CASSYTGTLTRELFF; cdr3_nt: TGTGCCAGCAGTTATACCGGGACTCTTACCAGGGAGCTGTTTTTT; clone_size: few; j_call: TRBJ2-2; d_call: -; cdr3_length: 15; v_call: TRBV6-2/TRBV6-3
cdr3_aa: CASSRRKGPYSNQPQHF; cdr3_nt: TGTGCCAGCAGCCGCAGGAAGGGCCCTTATAGCAATCAGCCCCAGCATTTT; clone_size: medium-sized; j_call: TRBJ1-5; d_call: -; cdr3_length: 17; v_call: TRBV28
cdr3_aa: CASSSSGGAYEQYF; cdr3_nt: TGCGCCAGCAGCTCAAGTGGGGGGGCCTACGAGCAGTACTTC; clone_size: -; j_call: TRBJ2-7; d_call: TRBD2; cdr3_length: 14; v_call: TRBV5-1
cdr3_aa: CASSKRAAGGGNEQFF; cdr3_nt: TGTGCCAGCAGCAAAAGGGCAGCGGGAGGTGGGAATGAGCAGTTCTTC; clone_size: -; j_call: TRBJ2-1; d_call: -; cdr3_length: 16; v_call: TRBV21-1
cdr3_aa: CASSIRGEAEDF; cdr3_nt: TGTGCCAGTAGTATTCGCGGAGAGGCCGAGGACTTC; clone_size: -; j_call: TRBJ2-4; d_call: -; cdr3_length: 12; v_call: TRBV19